These T cell receptor beta chains were read from a single sample in a study of OX40 agonist ivuxolimab in advanced cancers. TCRdb's table, derived via immunoSEQ multiplex PCR, lists solely in-frame clones and lacks some. The table lists around 38,000 clones, approximately 81% of them singletons. This material consisted of CD4+ or CD8+ T cells sorted from blood, taken in a trial of the OX40 agonist ivuxolimab. The receptors were gathered from an adult with an advanced solid tumor such as melanoma, head and neck, liver or kidney cancer. Each CDR3 is given with its conserved first and last residue. D genes are given only for firm matches. Some rows mark clone size as missing; the rest say once, few, many or name a class of expanded clone.

clone_size j_call v_call d_call cdr3_aa
few TRBJ2-6 TRBV7-8 - CASSLLGAGANVLTF
- TRBJ2-6 TRBV7-9 - CASSHRRSGANVLTF
- TRBJ1-6 TRBV14 - CASSQAGPGRTRNSPLHF
- TRBJ1-3 TRBV2 - CASSGSGLPSGNTIYF
- TRBJ2-2 TRBV6-5 TRBD2 CASSPGGGELFF
- TRBJ1-4 TRBV7-2 - CASSPPGHHNEKLFF
- TRBJ2-5 TRBV5-1 TRBD2 CASSARTSGGGETQYF
- TRBJ2-1 TRBV18 - CASSGSSSYNEQFF
- TRBJ2-5 TRBV6-1 - CASRGRQTQYF
- TRBJ1-4 TRBV20-1 - CSANGAEKLFF
- TRBJ2-1 TRBV2 TRBD1 CASSEPGQGSGEVNNNEQFF
- TRBJ1-1 TRBV27 - CASSFRENTEAFF
- TRBJ2-7 TRBV11-1 - CASSRSWTASSYEQYF
- TRBJ2-3 TRBV2 TRBD1 CASTRDRGSTDTQYF
- TRBJ2-5 TRBV18 TRBD1 CASSPRTGGQETQYF
- TRBJ2-1 TRBV19 TRBD2 CASSQRGGNYNEQFF
- TRBJ1-3 TRBV30 - CAWMFLGLGGNTIYF
once TRBJ1-1 TRBV7-9 TRBD1 CASSLGDRGRGAEAFF
- TRBJ2-4 TRBV7-2 - CASSLGGGQNIQYF
- TRBJ1-1 TRBV7-6 TRBD1 CASSLSRGDTEAFF
once TRBJ2-2 TRBV5-5 - CASSLLATGELFF
- TRBJ2-3 TRBV2 - CASSVGGADTQYF
- TRBJ2-7 TRBV2 - CASSAHHPLGDEQYF